Reported below is one TCR beta chain. Its antigen is undetermined. The source of the sample is a study of CXCR3-negative and CXCR3-positive naive CD8 T cells. General study findings and limits: Naive CXCR3-negative cells resembled naive CXCR3-positive cells in TRBV-TRBJ usage; memory cells differed.

UMI labels and 5' RACE were used to prepare the TRB cDNA libraries. TCRdb reprocessed the 5' RACE reads and stores each CDR3 protein as one record, lacking DNA. The sample table includes tens of thousands of distinct CDR3 sequences. In germline, CDR1 is DFQATT, CDR2 SNEGSKA (reference sequence). The CDR3 loop spans 15 amino acids. The chain links TRBV20-1 to TRBJ1-1; TCRdb calls TRBD1, which cannot be checked without DNA. The material sequenced was naive CXCR3- CD8+ T cells from blood. As to subset: CD45RO-CCR7+CD27+CD95- naive CD8+ T cells lacking CXCR3 (TNR3-). The clonotype comes from a human donor in good health. Some clones in this sample may be carry-over from other donors' samples. CDR3 protein: CSARMFLGENTEAFF.